The entry below gives a single TCR beta chain sequence along with its context. Germline-derived CDR1 and CDR2 are SGDLS and YYNGEE. CDR3 size: 15 residues. V was trimmed by 1 base and J by 5 bases, leaving 12 bases between them. The data derive from a study of blood T cell repertoires in COVID-19. Study information: T cells, B-cell-depleted T cells, or PBMCs supplied cDNA or gDNA.

Authors' data handling: Scientists estimated how many nucleated cells there were by amplifying reference gene primers. This table comes from immunoSEQ multiplex PCR, and its TCRdb copy is limited to in-frame clones, with some not included. Clonal size and the V and J genes are those of that table, whereas D and trimming came from the DNA. The sample holds some 160,000 clones, 80% to 90% seen once. Sequencing was performed on peripheral blood. This chain joins TRBV9 and TRBJ2-2; tentatively, D is TRBD2 (6 bases). This TCR was sampled from a woman aged 55-69 years with active COVID-19. The DNA of the CDR3 is TGTGCCAGCAGCGTAAGGGACTCGCCTACCGGGGAGCTGTTTTTT. It encodes CASSVRDSPTGELFF. The full variable domain, rest sourced from reference TRBV9 and TRBJ2-2, is DSGVTQTPKHLITATGQRVTLRCSPRSGDLSVYWYQQSLDQGLQFLIQYYNGEERAKGNILERFSAQQFPDLHSELNLSSLELGDSALYFCASSVRDSPTGELFFGEGSRLTVL.